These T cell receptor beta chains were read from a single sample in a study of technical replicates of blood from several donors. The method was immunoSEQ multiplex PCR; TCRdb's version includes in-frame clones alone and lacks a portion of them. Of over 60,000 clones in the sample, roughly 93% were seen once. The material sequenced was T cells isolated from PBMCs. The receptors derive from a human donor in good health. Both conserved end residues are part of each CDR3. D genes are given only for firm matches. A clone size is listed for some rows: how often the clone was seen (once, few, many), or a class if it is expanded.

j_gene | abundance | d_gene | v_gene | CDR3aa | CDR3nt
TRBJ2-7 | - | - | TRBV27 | CASSLGGIREQYF | TGTGCCAGCAGTTTAGGGGGGATCCGCGAGCAGTACTTC
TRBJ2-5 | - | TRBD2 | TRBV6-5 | CASSYGGGQETQYF | TGTGCCAGCAGTTATGGGGGGGGCCAAGAGACCCAGTACTTC
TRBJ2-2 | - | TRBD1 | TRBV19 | CATRSQGAKTGELFF | TGTGCCACACGATCACAGGGGGCGAAAACCGGGGAGCTGTTTTTT
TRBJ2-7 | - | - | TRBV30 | CAWRGLGSYEQYF | TGTGCCTGGAGGGGACTGGGGTCCTACGAGCAGTACTTC
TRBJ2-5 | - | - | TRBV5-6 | CASSLWGPETQYF | TGTGCCAGCAGCTTGTGGGGGCCAGAGACCCAGTACTTC
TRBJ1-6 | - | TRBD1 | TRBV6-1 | CASSDLRGPTYNSPLHF | TGTGCCAGCAGTGACCTCAGGGGGCCCACCTATAATTCACCCCTCCACTTT
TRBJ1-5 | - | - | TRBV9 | CASSVSGNQPQHF | TGTGCCAGCAGCGTATCTGGCAATCAGCCCCAGCATTTT
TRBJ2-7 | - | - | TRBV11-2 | CASSFGVYEQYF | TGTGCCAGCAGCTTCGGAGTTTACGAGCAGTACTTC
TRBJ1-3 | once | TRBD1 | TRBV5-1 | CASSWTGSGNTIYF | TGCGCCAGCAGCTGGACAGGGTCTGGAAACACCATATATTTT
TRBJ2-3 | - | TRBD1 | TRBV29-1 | CSVERGDRDFWGTDTQYF | TGCAGCGTTGAACGGGGGGACAGGGATTTCTGGGGCACAGATACGCAGTATTTT
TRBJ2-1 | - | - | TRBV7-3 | CASSRRVGLANEQFF | TGTGCCAGCAGCCGAAGGGTGGGACTTGCAAATGAGCAGTTCTTC
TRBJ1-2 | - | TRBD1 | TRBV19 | CASSLGQGYYGYTF | TGTGCCAGTAGCCTCGGACAGGGATACTATGGCTACACCTTC
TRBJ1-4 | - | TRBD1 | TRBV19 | CARVTGQVSCTEKLFF | TGTGCCAGAGTGACAGGGCAAGTATCGTGTACTGAAAAACTGTTTTTT
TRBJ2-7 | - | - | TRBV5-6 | CASSLGGSSYEQYF | TGTGCCAGCAGCTTGGGAGGCAGCTCCTACGAGCAGTACTTC
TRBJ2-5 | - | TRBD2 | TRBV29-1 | CSVDKLAGGYGETQYF | TGCAGCGTTGATAAACTAGCGGGGGGGTATGGGGAGACCCAGTACTTC
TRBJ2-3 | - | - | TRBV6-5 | CASSPPTDTQYF | TGTGCCAGCAGTCCCCCTACAGATACGCAGTATTTT
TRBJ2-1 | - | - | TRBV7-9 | CASSLAHLEWEQFF | TGTGCCAGCAGCTTAGCACACCTAGAATGGGAGCAGTTCTTC
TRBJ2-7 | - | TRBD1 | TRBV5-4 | CASSRGDRGLSSYEQYF | TGTGCCAGCAGCCGTGGGGACAGGGGCCTCAGCTCCTACGAGCAGTACTTC
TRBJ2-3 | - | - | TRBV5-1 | CASSLEGGSTDTQYF | TGCGCCAGCAGCTTGGAGGGGGGGTCCACAGATACGCAGTATTTT
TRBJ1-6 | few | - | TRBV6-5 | CASSKSGRGVPLHF | TGTGCCAGCAGTAAATCCGGTCGCGGGGTGCCCCTCCACTTT
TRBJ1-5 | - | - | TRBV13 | CASSFTLGAGNQPQHF | TGTGCCAGCAGCTTCACTTTAGGGGCGGGGAATCAGCCCCAGCATTTT
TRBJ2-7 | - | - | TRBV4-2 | CASSQEAGMSSYEQYF | TGTGCCAGCAGCCAAGAAGCGGGCATGAGCTCCTACGAGCAGTACTTC
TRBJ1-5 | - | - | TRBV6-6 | CASSYSIRQGSQPQHF | TGTGCCAGCAGTTACTCGATACGGCAGGGCTCTCAGCCCCAGCATTTT
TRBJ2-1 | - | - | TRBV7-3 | CASSGGGGEQFF | TGTGCCAGCTCTGGAGGAGGCGGGGAGCAGTTCTTC
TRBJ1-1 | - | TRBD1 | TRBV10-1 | CASSPDRGYEAFF | TGCGCCAGCAGTCCGGACAGGGGGTACGAAGCTTTCTTT
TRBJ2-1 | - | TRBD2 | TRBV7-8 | CASSFSPTSGVLEQFF | TGTGCCAGCAGCTTTTCCCCCACTAGCGGGGTCTTGGAGCAGTTCTTC
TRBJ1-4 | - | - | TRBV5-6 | CASNELFNEKLFF | TGTGCCAGCAACGAGCTATTTAATGAAAAACTGTTTTTT
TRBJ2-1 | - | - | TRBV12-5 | CASGLVVGAYNNEQFF | TGTGCTAGTGGTTTGGTAGTGGGGGCGTATAACAATGAGCAGTTCTTC
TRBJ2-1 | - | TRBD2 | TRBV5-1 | CASSLVPAGLAGYNEQFF | TGCGCCAGCAGCTTGGTTCCGGCGGGACTAGCGGGATATAATGAGCAGTTCTTC